Each of the 16 T cell receptor beta chains below was sequenced from the same sample in a study of blood T cell repertoires in COVID-19. The assay was immunoSEQ multiplex PCR, and TCRdb's table has in-frame clones only and misses some. This table holds about 50,000 clones, around 86% found once. Sequencing was carried out using peripheral blood. The receptors stem from an older woman with acute or convalescent COVID-19.

The rearrangement links TRBV19 to TRBJ2-1; TRBD2 matches 12 bases. The CDR3 has 17 amino acids. Germline V CDR1 and CDR2: LNHDA, SQIVND (reference sequence). The trim removed 8 bases at V and 7 bases at J, leaving 15 bases unmatched. The CDR3 sequence is CASAEGARLAGGNEQFF. As DNA, the CDR3 is TGTGCCAGTGCAGAGGGGGCGAGGCTAGCGGGAGGGAATGAGCAGTTCTTC.

The rearrangement links TRBV18 to TRBJ1-5; D might be TRBD1 (5 bases). The CDR3 runs to 14 residues. Germline V gene sequence: CDR1 KGHSH, CDR2 LQKENI. V gave up 2 bases and J gave up 3 bases, with 8 bases separating them. Written as DNA, the CDR3 is TGTGCCAGCTCACCATTGACAGACAATCAGCCCCAGCATTTT. This translates into CASSPLTDNQPQHF.

This sequence joins TRBV9 and TRBJ2-3, with D hard to call. The V gene lost 9 bases and the J gene lost 4 bases, with 18 bases spanning the gap. The CDR3 loop spans 14 amino acids. CDR1 and CDR2 from the germline V gene are SGDLS and YYNGEE. CDR3 sequence: CATSPGGYADTQYF. For the CDR3, the DNA is TGTGCCACCTCCCCAGGTGGGTACGCAGATACGCAGTATTTT.

The rearrangement links TRBV19 to TRBJ1-2; D may be TRBD1 (5 bases). The V gene lost 8 bases and the J gene lost 8 bases, with 27 bases spanning the gap. The CDR3 contains 16 residues. CDR1 and CDR2 (germline): LNHDA, SQIVND (reference sequence). The CDR3 sequence is CASHQSDNPVRVGYTF. DNA of the CDR3: TGTGCCAGTCACCAATCGGACAATCCTGTTCGAGTCGGCTACACCTTC.

V usage is TRBV18 and J usage is TRBJ1-1; TRBD1 aligns across 7 bases. The CDR3 has 17 amino acids. V gave up 3 bases and J gave up 4 bases; unmatched junction bases: 14. Germline V CDR1 and CDR2: KGHSH, LQKENI. CDR3 bases: TGTGCCAGCTCACCGCCGACATCGACAGGGATGATCACTGAAGCTTTCTTT. It yields the protein CASSPPTSTGMITEAFF.

V usage is TRBV12-3 or TRBV12-4 and J usage is TRBJ1-1, with D unresolved. V shed 1 base and J shed 8 bases, with 11 bases lying between them. The CDR3 loop spans 13 amino acids. The CDR3 sequence: CASSLVGRGEAFF. CDR3 coding DNA: TGTGCCAGCAGTTTAGTAGGGAGAGGCGAAGCTTTCTTT.

V and J are TRBV6-2 or TRBV6-3 and TRBJ1-1; TRBD1 matches at 7 bases. With V trimmed by 2 bases and J by 3 bases, 0 bases remained unmatched. Germline CDR1 reads MNHEY; CDR2 reads SVGEGT. The CDR3 consists of 13 residues. The CDR3 here is CASSYDRDTEAFF. The CDR3, as DNA: TGTGCCAGCAGTTACGACAGGGACACTGAAGCTTTCTTT.

This clone was seen a handful of times. This chain joins TRBV7-2 and TRBJ1-1, with a tentative D call TRBD1 (6 bases). The CDR3 is made up of 13 amino acids. Germline CDR1 reads SGHTA; CDR2 reads FQGNSA. Trimming shortened V by 5 bases and J by 11 bases, and 18 bases separated the two germline ends. As DNA, the CDR3 is TGTGCCAGCAGCCCCACTACAGGGCGGGAGGCTTTCTTT. It specifies CASSPTTGREAFF.

This clone was recorded once. Here the CDR3 reads CASSVRGQGNYGYTF. The DNA for the CDR3 is TGTGCCAGCAGCGTTAGGGGACAGGGAAACTATGGCTACACCTTC. The genes are TRBV9 and TRBJ1-2, with 9 bases lining up with TRBD1. The CDR3 extends over 15 amino acids. With V trimmed by 2 bases and J by 2 bases, 4 bases remained unmatched. Germline assignment: CDR1 SGDLS and CDR2 YYNGEE.

This chain uses TRBV10-3 with TRBJ2-7; D call uncertain. Trimming took 0 bases from V and 2 from J, leaving 8 bases between them. The CDR3 is made up of 14 amino acids. The V gene's germline CDR1 is ENHRY and CDR2 SYGVKD. CDR3 in DNA: TGTGCCATCAGTGAGTCGATGCAGGCCTACGAGCAGTACTTC. Protein sequence: CAISESMQAYEQYF.

This clone was recorded once. The chain uses TRBV19 and TRBJ1-1; D remains unclear. The V end lost 4 bases, the J end lost 2 bases, and 5 bases lay between the germline ends. Germline CDR1 reads LNHDA; CDR2 reads SQIVND (reference sequence). The CDR3 extends over 12 amino acids. CDR3 sequence reads: CASSNRNTEAFF. The CDR3 DNA reads TGTGCCAGTAGTAACAGAAACACTGAAGCTTTCTTT.

V usage is TRBV5-6 and J usage is TRBJ2-2; 8 bases are shared with TRBD1. Germline trimming cut 0 bases from V and 6 bases from J; bases unmatched to any gene: 4. The germline V gene encodes CDR1 SGHDT and CDR2 YYEEEE. The CDR3 extends over 15 amino acids. The CDR3 protein is CASSLVDRVAGELFF. The CDR3 DNA follows: TGTGCCAGCAGCTTGGTGGACAGGGTGGCCGGGGAGCTGTTTTTT. The complete variable domain, with remaining parts taken from reference TRBV5-6 and TRBJ2-2, reads DAGVTQSPTHLIKTRGQQVTLRCSPKSGHDTVSWYQQALGQGPQFIFQYYEEEERQRGNFPDRFSGHQFPNYSSELNVNALLLGDSALYLCASSLVDRVAGELFFGEGSRLTVL.

The gene calls are TRBV18 and TRBJ1-5; possibly TRBD1 for D (6 bases). In germline, CDR1 is KGHSH, CDR2 LQKENI. Trimming removed 3 bases from V and 4 bases from J, with 7 bases in between. This CDR3 contains 13 residues. CDR3 coding DNA: TGTGCCAGCTCACCTACAGGGAATCAGCCCCAGCATTTT. As protein: CASSPTGNQPQHF.

This rearrangement joins TRBV5-1 to TRBJ2-6, with D uncertain. CDR1 and CDR2 (germline): SGHRS, YFSETQ. V shed 0 bases and J shed 0 bases, with 4 bases lying between them. The CDR3 runs 15 residues. This CDR3 reads CASSLDNSGANVLTF. The CDR3 region has the DNA TGCGCCAGCAGCTTGGACAACTCTGGGGCCAACGTCCTGACTTTC.

This chain links TRBV28 with TRBJ2-1, with D perhaps TRBD1 (6 bases). The CDR3 runs to 14 residues. CDR1 and CDR2 (germline): MDHEN, SYDVKM. The V and J ends lost 8 bases and 0 bases respectively, with 11 bases between them. The CDR3 loop reads CASSPGHSYNEQFF. The CDR3 bases are TGTGCCAGCTCTCCGGGACACTCCTACAATGAGCAGTTCTTC.

The V call is TRBV6-1, the J call TRBJ2-1, with 12 bases identical to TRBD2. CDR1 is MNHNS and CDR2 is SASEGT in the germline V gene. Trimming removed 3 bases from V and 8 bases from J; junction bases left unmatched: 5. The CDR3 covers 15 residues. CDR3 residues: CASSELAGGRHEQFF. The CDR3 nucleotides are TGTGCCAGCAGTGAGCTAGCGGGAGGGCGACATGAGCAGTTCTTC.